The TCR beta chain under discussion was sequenced for a study of response to subunit inactivated influenza vaccine. General study results and limits: Few additional T cells are recruited per seasonal influenza vaccination, authors suggested.

Each CDR3 protein gets one entry after TCRdb re-called the RT-PCR reads with MiXCR. Among roughly 700,000 distinct CDR3 sequences, 11% to 15% were seen once, and the ten largest hold roughly 6.4%. This clonotype was counted only a few times. Its target is not known. The sequenced sample was PBMCs from blood, obtained approximately 15 days before vaccination. The sequence was obtained from a man aged 45-60 years who received an inactivated influenza vaccine.

The CDR3 sequence is CAGGTSGVDTQYF. In DNA form, the CDR3 reads TGTGCCGGAGGGACTAGCGGGGTAGATACGCAGTATTTT. The chain is built from TRBV30 and TRBJ2-3, with 13 bases aligning to TRBD2. CDR1 GTSNPN and CDR2 SVGIG come from the germline V gene (reference sequence). V shed 8 bases, J shed 5 bases, and the junction held 4 bases outside the gene matches. This CDR3 has 13 residues.